The 21 T cell receptor beta chains given below trace back to one sample, sequenced in a study of OX40 agonist ivuxolimab in advanced cancers. Libraries were prepared through the immunoSEQ multiplex PCR assay. In TCRdb, the immuneACCESS table is reduced to in-frame sequences with V and J assigned. These tables do not hold every clone; where another copy was compared, an unresolved V gene accounts for under half, and the others remain unexplained. For this sample there are about 160,000 clones; 94% appear just once. Approximately 0.3% of the sample rests with the top ten. The input for sequencing was CD4+ or CD8+ T cells sorted from blood, taken in a trial of the OX40 agonist ivuxolimab. The receptors were sampled from an adult with an advanced solid tumor such as melanoma, head and neck, liver or kidney cancer.

The J gene is TRBJ1-6, the V gene TRBV7-9, with TRBD1 identical over 8 bases. Germline CDR1 reads SEHNR; CDR2 reads FQNEAQ (reference sequence). The CDR3 length is 17 residues. Trimming at V came to 4 bases and at J to 7 bases, leaving 12 bases not matched to a gene. CDR3 loop: CASSSGWTGPFNSPLHF. In DNA form, the CDR3 reads TGTGCCAGCAGCTCAGGGTGGACAGGGCCATTCAATTCACCCCTCCACTTT.

The chain is built from TRBV29-1 and TRBJ2-7, with TRBD2 as a possible D gene (6 bases). CDR3 size: 15 residues. The germline V gene encodes CDR1 SQVTM and CDR2 ANQGSEA. Deletions cut 7 bases from V and 1 base from J, with 20 bases between. The CDR3 nucleotides are TGCAGCGGGACGGGGACCAGCGGGCTTTCCTACGAGCAGTACTTC. It yields the protein CSGTGTSGLSYEQYF.

The chain couples TRBV7-2 to TRBJ2-7; 11 nucleotides match TRBD2. V dropped 5 bases and J dropped 0; count of bases not matched to a gene: 6. The CDR3 extends over 16 amino acids. Germline V lookup: CDR1 SGHTA, CDR2 FQGNSA. This chain's CDR3 is CASSVTSGANSYEQYF. The CDR3 DNA follows: TGTGCCAGCAGCGTGACTAGCGGGGCGAACTCCTACGAGCAGTACTTC.

The chain is built from TRBV27 and TRBJ2-3, with 9 bases fitting TRBD2. CDR1 is MNHEY, CDR2 SMNVEV, per germline (reference sequence). This CDR3 is 17 amino acids long. Trimming cost V 5 bases and J 0 bases; bases outside gene matches: 9. CDR3 nucleotide sequence: TGTGCCAGCAGTCTCCGATGGACTAGCGCGAGCACAGATACGCAGTATTTT. This gives the protein CASSLRWTSASTDTQYF.

This chain joins TRBV6-5 and TRBJ1-3; D call uncertain. Trimming pared 6 bases from V and 4 bases from J, leaving 7 bases between. Germline values: CDR1 MNHEY, CDR2 SVGAGI. The CDR3 has 12 residues. The DNA for the CDR3 is TGTGCCAGCAGGGAGCCAGGAAACACCATATATTTT. Its protein is CASREPGNTIYF.

The chain employs TRBV5-5 and TRBJ1-2, with D maybe TRBD1 (5 bases). The CDR3 loop spans 16 amino acids. Germline values: CDR1 SGHKS, CDR2 YYEKEE (reference sequence). V was shortened by 0 bases and J by 4 bases, with 16 bases between the two germline ends. As DNA, the CDR3 is TGTGCCAGCAGCTTGGCCCGGGGCGGGAGGGGCTATGGCTACACCTTC. Its translation is CASSLARGGRGYGYTF.

The chain joins TRBV5-6 to TRBJ2-3; D is ambiguous. Germline V gene sequence: CDR1 SGHDT, CDR2 YYEEEE. The V end was cut by 4 bases, the J end by 2 bases, with 5 bases between. This CDR3 is 12 amino acids long. The CDR3, as DNA: TGTGCCAGCAGCACAGACACAGATACGCAGTATTTT. This gives the protein CASSTDTDTQYF.

The chain has TRBV2 and TRBJ1-1; TRBD1 matches 8 bases. The germline gives CDR1 SNHLY, CDR2 FYNNEI. This CDR3 is built from 13 residues. Germline trimming cut 8 bases from V and 0 bases from J; bases unmatched to any gene: 2. CDR3 bases: TGTGCCAGCCAGGGACAGGTGAACACTGAAGCTTTCTTT. This codes for CASQGQVNTEAFF.

The rearrangement uses TRBV7-3 and TRBJ2-1, with TRBD2 matching 11 bases. With 5 bases clipped from V and 7 bases from J, the junction kept 7 bases outside the gene matches. The CDR3 is 15 residues long. The V gene's germline CDR1 is SGHTA and CDR2 FQGTGA. As DNA, the CDR3 is TGTGCCAGCAGCCAGAATAGCGGGAGGGATAATGAGCAGTTCTTC. Encoded protein: CASSQNSGRDNEQFF.

The chain has TRBV6-5 and TRBJ2-2; perhaps TRBD2 as D (6 bases). The CDR3 runs to 16 residues. CDR1 and CDR2 from the germline V gene are MNHEY and SVGAGI. The V end was cut by 2 bases, the J end by 8 bases, with 18 bases between. CDR3 bases: TGTGCCAGCAGTTACCTGGGACTTCTTAAGGGTGGGGAGCTGTTTTTT. As protein: CASSYLGLLKGGELFF.

This chain links TRBV29-1 with TRBJ2-7, with 8 bases that match TRBD1. This CDR3 is 15 amino acids long. CDR1 is SQVTM, CDR2 ANQGSEA, per germline. Trimming took 0 bases from V and 3 from J; bases not matched to a gene: 7. This chain's CDR3 is CSVEDQRGTGYEQYF. As DNA, the CDR3 is TGCAGCGTTGAAGATCAGAGGGGGACAGGCTACGAGCAGTACTTC.

This chain uses TRBV28 with TRBJ1-5; the D gene is possibly TRBD1 (5 bases). CDR1 is MDHEN and CDR2 is SYDVKM in the germline V gene. The CDR3 sequence is 13 residues long. Between the trimmed V and J ends, which lost 8 bases and 6 bases, there was a span of 14 bases. The CDR3 nucleotides read TGTGCCAGCCGCCGGGACCCCAGTCAGCCCCAGCATTTT. Encoded protein: CASRRDPSQPQHF.

The chain joins TRBV7-9 to TRBJ2-7, with D unclear. Germline assignment: CDR1 SEHNR and CDR2 FQNEAQ (reference sequence). The CDR3 has 13 residues. V lost 5 bases, J lost 0 bases, and 8 bases lay in between. The CDR3 DNA reads as TGTGCCAGCAGCCGCTCCCCCTCCTACGAGCAGTACTTC. Amino acid sequence: CASSRSPSYEQYF.

V gene TRBV2 combines with J gene TRBJ2-3; 9 nucleotides agree with TRBD1. V lost 6 bases to trimming and J lost 5 bases; unmatched junction nucleotides: 3. This CDR3 contains 13 residues. Per germline, CDR1 SNHLY and CDR2 FYNNEI. DNA for the CDR3: TGTGCCAGCAGGGACAGGGGAGGAGATACGCAGTATTTT. Translating gives CASRDRGGDTQYF. The variable domain in full, completed from reference TRBV2 and TRBJ2-3, reads EPEVTQTPSHQVTQMGQEVILRCVPISNHLYFYWYRQILGQKVEFLVSFYNNEISEKSEIFDDQFSVERPDGSNFTLKIRSTKLEDSAMYFCASRDRGGDTQYFGPGTRLTVL.

The rearrangement joins TRBV9 to TRBJ2-3, with unresolved D. Germline V gene sequence: CDR1 SGDLS, CDR2 YYNGEE. The CDR3 has 13 amino acids. V was pared by 0 bases and J by 7 bases, with 9 bases between. CDR3 amino acids: CASSVDPEYTQYF. CDR3 sequence (DNA): TGTGCCAGCAGCGTAGACCCAGAGTATACGCAGTATTTT.

The CDR3: CASSPPQRPQYF. The CDR3 DNA is TGTGCCAGCAGCCCCCCACAGAGGCCGCAGTACTTC. This rearrangement joins TRBV28 to TRBJ2-7; D gene uncertain. Germline CDR1 and CDR2: MDHEN and SYDVKM. V gave up 6 bases and J gave up 9 bases, with 15 bases separating them. CDR3 length equals 12 residues.

The chain combines TRBV7-9 with TRBJ1-1; D perhaps matches TRBD1 (6 bases). This CDR3 has 13 residues. V lost 4 bases and J lost 3, with 9 bases in between. The germline gives CDR1 SEHNR, CDR2 FQNEAQ (reference sequence). CDR3 loop: CASSWTADTEAFF. CDR3 DNA: TGTGCCAGCAGCTGGACAGCGGACACTGAAGCTTTCTTT.

This clone was counted once. V usage is TRBV4-3 and J usage is TRBJ1-2; D unclear. This CDR3 spans 14 amino acids. V gave up 0 bases and J gave up 4 bases, with 9 bases separating them. Germline V lookup: CDR1 LGHNA, CDR2 YSLEER. In DNA, the CDR3 is TGCGCCAGCAGCCAAGAAAGGGTGGCCTATGGCTACACCTTC. Translating gives CASSQERVAYGYTF.

The J gene is TRBJ1-2, the V gene TRBV2; D may be TRBD1 (6 bases). The CDR3 length is 15 residues. The V and J ends lost 7 bases and 2 bases respectively, with 17 bases between them. Germline CDR1 is SNHLY and CDR2 is FYNNEI. This chain's CDR3 is CASTSPGQPNYGYTF. CDR3 sequence (DNA): TGTGCCAGCACCAGTCCCGGACAGCCAAACTATGGCTACACCTTC. Variable domain in full (rest from reference TRBV2 and TRBJ1-2): EPEVTQTPSHQVTQMGQEVILRCVPISNHLYFYWYRQILGQKVEFLVSFYNNEISEKSEIFDDQFSVERPDGSNFTLKIRSTKLEDSAMYFCASTSPGQPNYGYTFGSGTRLTVV.

This clone was seen a few times. CDR3 loop: CASRGGYEQYF. DNA for the CDR3: TGTGCCAGCAGGGGGGGGTACGAGCAGTACTTC. The chain uses TRBV5-4 and TRBJ2-7; 7 nucleotides line up with TRBD2. The germline V gene encodes CDR1 SGHNT and CDR2 YYREEE (reference sequence). The CDR3 has 11 amino acids. V was pared by 5 bases and J by 4 bases, with 0 bases of the junction left unmatched.

The rearrangement links TRBV27 to TRBJ2-3; D might be TRBD1 or TRBD2, each matching 5 bases. Per germline, CDR1 MNHEY and CDR2 SMNVEV (reference sequence). Between the trimmed V and J ends, which lost 5 bases and 7 bases, there was a span of 16 bases. CDR3 length equals 14 residues. This CDR3 is CASSTRDAKYTQYF. The CDR3 DNA is TGTGCCAGCAGTACCCGGGACGCAAAATATACGCAGTATTTT.